This TCR beta chain is from a study of patients and donors after allogeneic stem cell transplantation (dated by TCRdb to about 2020). The library was obtained by RT-PCR. Instrument used: NextSeq 550. The raw public data were reprocessed by TCRdb itself: fastp quality trimming at Q25, MiXCR clonotype calling, in-frame beta chains only. Under each unique CDR3 protein, matching rows form one entry showing the most common genes and DNA. Counted in this sample were about 89,000 distinct CDR3 sequences; about 48% of them appeared once. About 58% of the sample lies in the top ten. About this clonotype: What antigen it recognizes has not been identified. Per-nucleotide qualities are absent, and no much larger clonotype sits a single base away.

The CDR3 runs 14 residues from the cysteine to the phenylalanine. Of all the DNA, just the CDR3 is kept, 42 bases in frame from base 1. The V and J ends are trimmed by 6 bases and 0 bases, leaving 11 bases between them. In the germline V gene (reference sequence), CDR1 corresponds to MNHEY and CDR2 to SMNVEV. The receptor chain draws on TRBV27 and TRBJ1-1; no D gene can be assigned with confidence. This receptor was taken from a human donor who was either an allogeneic HSCT recipient or a stem cell or donor lymphocyte infusion donor (not recorded which). It is not recorded whose cells these are; they may come from a transplant donor. The sequenced material came from blood, either unsorted or a sorted T cell fraction (not recorded which). For the CDR3, the sequence is CASSPGGMNTEAFF. The DNA sequence reads TGTGCCAGCAGCCCGGGAGGGATGAACACTGAAGCTTTCTTT.